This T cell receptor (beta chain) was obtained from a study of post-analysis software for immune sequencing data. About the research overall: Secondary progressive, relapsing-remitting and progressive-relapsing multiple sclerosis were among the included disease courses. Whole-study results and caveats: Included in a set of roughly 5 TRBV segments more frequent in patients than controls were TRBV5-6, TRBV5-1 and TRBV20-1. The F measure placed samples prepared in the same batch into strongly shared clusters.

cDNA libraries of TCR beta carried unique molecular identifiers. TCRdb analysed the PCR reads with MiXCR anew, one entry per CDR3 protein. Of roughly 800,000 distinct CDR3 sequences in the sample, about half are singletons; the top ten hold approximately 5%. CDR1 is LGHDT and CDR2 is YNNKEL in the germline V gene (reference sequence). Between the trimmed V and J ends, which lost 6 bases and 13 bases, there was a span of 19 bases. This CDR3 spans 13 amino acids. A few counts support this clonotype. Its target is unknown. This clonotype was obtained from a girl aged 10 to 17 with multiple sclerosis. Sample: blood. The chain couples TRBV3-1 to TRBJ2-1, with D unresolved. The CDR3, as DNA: TGTGCCAGCAGTACATCGCGTCTGTCCGAACAGTTCTTC. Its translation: CASSTSRLSEQFF.